This TCR beta chain is from a study of blood T cell repertoires in COVID-19. About the study: COVID-19 samples collected from the United States, Italy and Spain covered acute and convalescent phases. T cells, B-cell-depleted T cells, or PBMCs provided the cDNA or gDNA that served as material.

Enrolled during active infection, Seattle patients were then followed longitudinally. Per the original data handling: By means of reference gene primer amplification, nucleated cell counts were estimated. Generated by immunoSEQ multiplex PCR, the TCRdb table keeps only in-frame clones and is missing some. From that table come the V and J calls and clone size; the DNA was used to work out D and trimming. The sample lists about 350,000 clones, over 80% occurring once. This CDR3 region has 12 residues. The ends were cut back, 1 base at V and 15 bases at J, with 12 bases in the middle. Germline V gene lookup returns CDR1 SGHAT and CDR2 FQNNGV.

The specimen was peripheral blood. This clonotype was obtained from a man younger than 40 with COVID-19, enrolled during active disease. The chain joins TRBV11-2 to TRBJ2-2; a weak D match, TRBD2 (6 bases). The CDR3: CASSLGRVQLFF. DNA of the CDR3: TGTGCCAGCAGCTTAGGGAGGGTGCAGTTGTTTTTT.